This TCR beta chain was profiled in a study of blood T cell repertoires in COVID-19. Across the whole study: The samples span acute and convalescent COVID-19 from the United States, Italy and Spain.

Under the authors' procedure: Nucleated cell number was recorded as an estimate derived from reference gene primer amplification. Using immunoSEQ multiplex PCR, the repertoire was profiled, and TCRdb retains in-frame clones only, with some absent. V and J calls and clone size are as listed in that table; D and trimming were resolved from the DNA. The top ten clones hold roughly 45% of a sample with roughly 40,000 clones, around 83% of them seen once. This CDR3 region has 14 residues. The V gene lost 2 bases and the J gene lost 5 bases, with 9 bases spanning the gap. Germline V CDR1 and CDR2: KGHSH, LQKENI.

The sequence derives from a woman aged 80 or over with active or convalescent COVID-19. Sequenced input: peripheral blood. The V gene is TRBV18, the J gene TRBJ1-4; D is ambiguous. The CDR3 is CASSPGGQNEKLFF. The CDR3 DNA is TGTGCCAGCTCACCAGGAGGGCAGAATGAAAAACTGTTTTTT.